These T cell receptor beta chains were read from a single sample in a study of T-cell memory formation after mild COVID-19. TCRdb reprocessed the 5' RACE reads with MiXCR, giving one entry per CDR3 protein. The sample consists of about half a million distinct CDR3 sequences, roughly 18% of them appearing once. Sequences were obtained from PBMCs or a T cell subset sorted from them (not recorded which). These receptors all stem from an adult woman who had mild COVID-19 (a few samples of this study predate the infection). Cell type and time point are not known. CDR3s include the opening cysteine and the closing phenylalanine or tryptophan. The order of the fields is V gene, clone size, J gene, D gene, CDR3 protein, CDR3 DNA. A D gene is named only where the DNA matches it firmly. Only some rows state a clone size, as once, few, many or a class for expanded clones.

V gene: TRBV29-1; clone size: few; J gene: TRBJ1-2; D gene: TRBD1; CDR3 protein: CSVDPFSDREGFYGYTF; CDR3 DNA: TGCAGCGTTGACCCCTTCTCGGACAGGGAGGGGTTCTATGGCTACACCTTC
V gene: TRBV27; clone size: -; J gene: TRBJ2-3; D gene: TRBD2; CDR3 protein: CASSLSGRVTDTQYF; CDR3 DNA: TGTGCCAGCAGCCTTAGCGGGAGAGTCACAGATACGCAGTATTTT
V gene: TRBV6-1; clone size: few; J gene: TRBJ2-7; D gene: -; CDR3 protein: CASSEQLSYEQYF; CDR3 DNA: TGTGCCAGCAGTGAACAGCTAAGCTACGAGCAGTACTTC
V gene: TRBV7-9; clone size: few; J gene: TRBJ1-6; D gene: TRBD1; CDR3 protein: CASQHPLPGTGFYPLHF; CDR3 DNA: TGTGCCAGCCAACACCCCCTGCCCGGGACAGGGTTCTACCCCCTCCACTTT
V gene: TRBV6-2/TRBV6-3; clone size: -; J gene: TRBJ1-2; D gene: TRBD1; CDR3 protein: CASSTSTGGGYTF; CDR3 DNA: TGTGCCAGCAGTACATCAACAGGGGGTGGCTACACCTTC
V gene: TRBV7-2; clone size: few; J gene: TRBJ2-1; D gene: -; CDR3 protein: CASSISSYNEQFF; CDR3 DNA: TGTGCCAGCAGCATAAGCTCCTACAATGAGCAGTTCTTC
V gene: TRBV24-1; clone size: few; J gene: TRBJ2-1; D gene: TRBD2; CDR3 protein: CATSDQGGLARNNEQFF; CDR3 DNA: TGTGCCACCAGTGACCAAGGGGGACTAGCGCGAAACAATGAGCAGTTCTTC
V gene: TRBV5-4; clone size: -; J gene: TRBJ1-4; D gene: -; CDR3 protein: CASYSGGQGKLFF; CDR3 DNA: TGTGCCAGCTATTCGGGAGGGCAAGGAAAACTGTTTTTT
V gene: TRBV20-1; clone size: few; J gene: TRBJ2-3; D gene: TRBD2; CDR3 protein: CSARGPVGAGGPLDTQYF; CDR3 DNA: TGCAGTGCTAGAGGCCCCGTTGGGGCGGGAGGGCCTTTGGATACGCAGTATTTT
V gene: TRBV6-2/TRBV6-3; clone size: -; J gene: TRBJ2-7; D gene: TRBD1; CDR3 protein: CASSYPYWTGDISYEQYF; CDR3 DNA: TGTGCCAGCAGTTACCCATACTGGACAGGGGATATATCCTACGAGCAGTACTTC
V gene: TRBV14; clone size: few; J gene: TRBJ2-7; D gene: TRBD1; CDR3 protein: CASSQDYRTGRSEQYF; CDR3 DNA: TGTGCCAGCAGCCAAGATTATCGGACAGGTCGCTCTGAGCAGTACTTC
V gene: TRBV6-6; clone size: -; J gene: TRBJ2-2; D gene: TRBD1; CDR3 protein: CASSYSTQGDTGELFF; CDR3 DNA: TGTGCCAGCAGTTACTCGACCCAGGGGGACACCGGGGAGCTGTTTTTT
V gene: TRBV4-3; clone size: few; J gene: TRBJ2-3; D gene: -; CDR3 protein: CASSQGLAADTQYF; CDR3 DNA: TGCGCCAGCAGCCAAGGGCTAGCCGCAGATACGCAGTATTTT
V gene: TRBV7-6; clone size: -; J gene: TRBJ2-1; D gene: TRBD1; CDR3 protein: CASSEGMTGAEQFF; CDR3 DNA: TGTGCCAGCAGCGAGGGAATGACAGGGGCTGAGCAGTTCTTC
V gene: TRBV6-2/TRBV6-3; clone size: few; J gene: TRBJ2-1; D gene: TRBD2; CDR3 protein: CASRLLLAGSYNEQFF; CDR3 DNA: TGTGCCAGCAGACTTCTCCTAGCGGGTTCCTACAATGAGCAGTTCTTC